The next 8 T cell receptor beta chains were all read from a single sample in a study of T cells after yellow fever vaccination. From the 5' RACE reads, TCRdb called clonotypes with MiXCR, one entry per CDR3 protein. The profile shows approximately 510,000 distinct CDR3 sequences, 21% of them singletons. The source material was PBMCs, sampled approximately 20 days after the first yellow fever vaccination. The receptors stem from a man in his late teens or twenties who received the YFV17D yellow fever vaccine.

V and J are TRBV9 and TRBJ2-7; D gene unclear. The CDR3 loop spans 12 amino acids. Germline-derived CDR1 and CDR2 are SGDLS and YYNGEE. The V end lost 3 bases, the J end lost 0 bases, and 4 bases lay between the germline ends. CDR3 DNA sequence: TGTGCCAGCAGCGCCAACTCCTACGAGCAGTACTTC. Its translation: CASSANSYEQYF.

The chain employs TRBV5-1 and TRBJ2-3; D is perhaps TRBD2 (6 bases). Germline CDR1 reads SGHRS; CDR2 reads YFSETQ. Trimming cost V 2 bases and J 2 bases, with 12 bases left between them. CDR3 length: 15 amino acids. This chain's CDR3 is CASSFRGRNTDTQYF. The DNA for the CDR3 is TGCGCCAGCAGCTTCCGGGGGAGGAACACAGATACGCAGTATTTT. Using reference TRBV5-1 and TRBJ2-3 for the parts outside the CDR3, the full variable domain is KAGVTQTPRYLIKTRGQQVTLSCSPISGHRSVSWYQQTPGQGLQFLFEYFSETQRNKGNFPGRFSGRQFSNSRSEMNVSTLELGDSALYLCASSFRGRNTDTQYFGPGTRLTVL.

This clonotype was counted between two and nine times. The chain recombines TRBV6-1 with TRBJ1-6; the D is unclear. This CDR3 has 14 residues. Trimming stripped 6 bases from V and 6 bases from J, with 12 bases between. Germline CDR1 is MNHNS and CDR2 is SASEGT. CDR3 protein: CASRFNGVNSPLHF. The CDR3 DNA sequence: TGTGCCAGCAGATTTAACGGTGTTAATTCACCCCTCCACTTT.

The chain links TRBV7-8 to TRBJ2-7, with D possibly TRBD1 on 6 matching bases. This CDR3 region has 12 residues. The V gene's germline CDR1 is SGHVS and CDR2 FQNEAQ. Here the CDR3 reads CASGLPGAEQYV. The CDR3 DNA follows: TGTGCCAGCGGCTTACCAGGGGCCGAGCAGTACGTC.

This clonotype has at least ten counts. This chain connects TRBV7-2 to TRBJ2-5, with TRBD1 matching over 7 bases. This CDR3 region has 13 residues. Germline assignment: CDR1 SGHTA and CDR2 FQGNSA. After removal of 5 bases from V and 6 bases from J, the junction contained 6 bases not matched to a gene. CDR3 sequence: CASSDRESKTQYF. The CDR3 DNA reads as TGTGCCAGCAGCGACAGGGAGTCGAAGACCCAGTACTTC.

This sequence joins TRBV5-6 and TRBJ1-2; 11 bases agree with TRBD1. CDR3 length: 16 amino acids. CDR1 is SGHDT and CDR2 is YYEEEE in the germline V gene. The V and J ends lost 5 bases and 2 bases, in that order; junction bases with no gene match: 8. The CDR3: CASRLTGTGGNYGYTF. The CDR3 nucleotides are TGTGCCAGCAGATTGACGGGGACAGGGGGGAACTATGGCTACACCTTC.

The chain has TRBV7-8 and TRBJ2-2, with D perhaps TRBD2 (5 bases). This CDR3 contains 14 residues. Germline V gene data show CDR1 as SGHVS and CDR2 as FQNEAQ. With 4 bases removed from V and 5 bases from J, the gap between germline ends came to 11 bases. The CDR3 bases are TGTGCCAGCAGCTCCCGGGATCCAACCGGGGAGCTGTTTTTT. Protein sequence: CASSSRDPTGELFF.

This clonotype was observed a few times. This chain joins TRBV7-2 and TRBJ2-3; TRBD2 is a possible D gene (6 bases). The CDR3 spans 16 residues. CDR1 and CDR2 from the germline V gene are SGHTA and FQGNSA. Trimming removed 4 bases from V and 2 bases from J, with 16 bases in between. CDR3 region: CASSSSSGSLTDTQYF. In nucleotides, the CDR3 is TGTGCCAGCAGCTCATCCAGCGGGTCTCTCACAGATACGCAGTATTTT.